The 21 T cell receptor beta chains below were found in one sample sequenced in a study of blood T cell repertoires in COVID-19. Some clones are missing from TCRdb's copy, which holds only in-frame ones; the method was immunoSEQ multiplex PCR. This table has a few hundred thousand clones, more than 75% appearing once. Sample: PBMCs or T cells enriched from blood (not recorded which). These receptors were collected from a young man who had recovered from COVID-19.

The rearrangement joins TRBV21-1 to TRBJ2-1; the D call of TRBD2 is as the table states it, not checked on the DNA. TRBV21-1 has pseudogene status. The length of the CDR3 is 15 residues. CDR3 sequence (DNA): TGTGCCAGCAGCAACTCTAGCGGGAGGCCCGATGAGCAGTTCTTC. Protein: CASSNSSGRPDEQFF.

This sequence joins TRBV28 and TRBJ1-1; D gene unclear. CDR3 length: 16 residues. The germline V gene has CDR1 MDHEN and CDR2 SYDVKM. V lost 4 bases, J lost 1 base, and 16 bases lay in between. The CDR3 reads CASSSPANGRNTEAFF. In DNA form, the CDR3 reads TGTGCCAGCAGTTCCCCGGCAAATGGGAGGAACACTGAAGCTTTCTTT.

This clone was seen just once. The chain is built from TRBV18 and TRBJ1-3; D is undetermined. The CDR3 has 15 residues. CDR1 KGHSH and CDR2 LQKENI come from the germline V gene. V shed 0 bases and J shed 0 bases, with 6 bases lying between them. The CDR3 DNA reads as TGTGCCAGCTCACCACCGGCCACCTCTGGAAACACCATATATTTT. This sequence encodes CASSPPATSGNTIYF. The full variable domain, with the rest looked up from reference TRBV18 and TRBJ1-3, is NAGVMQNPRHLVRRRGQEARLRCSPMKGHSHVYWYRQLPEEGLKFMVYLQKENIIDESGMPKERFSAEFPKEGPSILRIQQVVRGDSAAYFCASSPPATSGNTIYFGEGSWLTVV.

The V gene is TRBV3-1 (or the pseudogene TRBV3-2), the J gene TRBJ1-4, with D perhaps TRBD1 (6 bases). Germline-derived CDR1 and CDR2 are LGHDT and YNNKEL (reference sequence). The CDR3 covers 19 residues. Trimming removed 0 bases at V and 11 bases at J, with 28 bases between. CDR3 bases: TGTGCCAGCAGCCAAGAGAGAGCCCGGTCGACAGGCCGTATGCGGAAACTGTTTTTT. This codes for CASSQERARSTGRMRKLFF.

Comments on this clone: In the same sample, other DNA sequences code for this CDR3. V usage is TRBV5-6 and J usage is TRBJ1-4, with 10 bases matching TRBD1. After removal of 3 bases from V and 5 bases from J, the junction contained 1 base not matched to a gene. The germline V gene encodes CDR1 SGHDT and CDR2 YYEEEE. CDR3 length: 14 amino acids. CDR3 bases: TGTGCCAGCAGCTCGGACAGGGGGAATGAAAAACTGTTTTTT. Residues: CASSSDRGNEKLFF.

The chain joins TRBV2 to TRBJ2-5; unclear D gene. Germline V gives CDR1 SNHLY, CDR2 FYNNEI. V lost 3 bases, J lost 5 bases, and 10 bases lay in between. The length of the CDR3 is 13 residues. CDR3 sequence (DNA): TGTGCCAGCAGTGATATTCGGTGGGAGACCCAGTACTTC. It is translated as CASSDIRWETQYF.

This clone has a handful of counts. This chain links TRBV10-3 with TRBJ2-3; D may be TRBD1 (5 bases). Germline V gene sequence: CDR1 ENHRY, CDR2 SYGVKD. The CDR3 has 15 residues. The ends were cut back, 6 bases at V and 2 bases at J, with 15 bases in the middle. The CDR3 protein is CAISTRQTYTDTQYF. The CDR3 region has the DNA TGTGCCATCAGCACCCGACAGACCTACACAGATACGCAGTATTTT.

This chain connects TRBV12-5 to TRBJ2-1; 11 bases fit TRBD2. Germline V gene sequence: CDR1 LGHNT, CDR2 FRNRAP. This CDR3 has 20 residues. Unmatched junction bases numbered 21, after V lost 2 bases and J lost 9 bases. In nucleotides, the CDR3 is TGTGCTAGTGGTTTGAACCAAGGGTATTCGGTAGCGGGGGGGCGAGGTGAGCAGTTCTTC. Protein sequence: CASGLNQGYSVAGGRGEQFF.

The genes are TRBV5-8 and TRBJ2-3; TRBD2 is a possible D gene (7 bases). The V and J ends lost 0 bases and 4 bases respectively, with 18 bases between them. The CDR3 loop spans 17 amino acids. Germline assignment: CDR1 SGHTS and CDR2 YDEGEE. This CDR3 reads CASSLESGGGGADTQYF. CDR3 DNA: TGTGCCAGCAGCTTGGAGTCGGGGGGCGGTGGAGCAGATACGCAGTATTTT. Filled out from reference TRBV5-8 and TRBJ2-3, the complete variable domain reads EAGVTQSPTHLIKTRGQQATLRCSPISGHTSVYWYQQALGLGLQFLLWYDEGEERNRGNFPPRFSGRQFPNYSSELNVNALELEDSALYLCASSLESGGGGADTQYFGPGTRLTVL.

This chain connects TRBV19 to TRBJ2-2, with TRBD2 identical over 10 bases. This CDR3 comprises 17 residues. J gave up 5 bases and V 6 bases, and 12 bases lay outside the gene matches. From germline, CDR1 is LNHDA and CDR2 SQIVND (reference sequence). Written as DNA, the CDR3 is TGTGCCAGTAGGGACCCCATTCTAGCGGGAGAAACCGGGGAGCTGTTTTTT. Translation gives CASRDPILAGETGELFF. Combining the CDR3 with reference TRBV19 and TRBJ2-2 gives the whole variable domain DGGITQSPKYLFRKEGQNVTLSCEQNLNHDAMYWYRQDPGQGLRLIYYSQIVNDFQKGDIAEGYSVSREKKESFPLTVTSAQKNPTAFYLCASRDPILAGETGELFFGEGSRLTVL.

V usage is TRBV2 and J usage is TRBJ1-1, with 11 bases matching TRBD1. The length of the CDR3 is 16 residues. V shed 7 bases and J 6 bases; nucleotides not matched to a gene: 13. Germline CDR1 is SNHLY and CDR2 is FYNNEI. The chain's CDR3 is CASNPGQGAGWPEAFF. The DNA for the CDR3 is TGTGCCAGCAACCCCGGACAGGGGGCAGGTTGGCCTGAAGCTTTCTTT. Full variable domain (rest looked up from reference TRBV2 and TRBJ1-1): EPEVTQTPSHQVTQMGQEVILRCVPISNHLYFYWYRQILGQKVEFLVSFYNNEISEKSEIFDDQFSVERPDGSNFTLKIRSTKLEDSAMYFCASNPGQGAGWPEAFFGQGTRLTVV.

The chain combines TRBV5-4 with TRBJ2-1; the match to TRBD2 covers 8 bases. CDR3 length: 14 amino acids. Germline-derived CDR1 and CDR2 are SGHNT and YYREEE (reference sequence). V lost 2 bases and J lost 8; bases outside the gene matches: 6. The CDR3 region is CASSFGRGGDEQFF. The DNA for the CDR3 is TGTGCCAGCAGCTTCGGCCGGGGGGGGGATGAGCAGTTCTTC.

The chain is built from TRBV7-8 and TRBJ2-1; the match to TRBD2 covers 9 bases. Germline lookup yields CDR1 SGHVS and CDR2 FQNEAQ. This CDR3 contains 16 residues. After removal of 5 bases from V and 0 bases from J, the junction contained 5 bases not matched to a gene. The CDR3 nucleotides read TGTGCCAGCAGCCCCGATAGCGGGAGCTCCTACAATGAGCAGTTCTTC. As protein: CASSPDSGSSYNEQFF.

This chain uses TRBV29-1 with TRBJ1-1; 10 nucleotides line up with TRBD1. CDR1 is SQVTM, CDR2 ANQGSEA, per germline. V lost 4 bases, J lost 10 bases, and 0 bases stayed unmatched. CDR3 length: 10 amino acids. The DNA of the CDR3 is TGCAGCGTTGGGGACAGGGGAGCTTTCTTT. It is translated as CSVGDRGAFF. Full variable domain (rest looked up from reference TRBV29-1 and TRBJ1-1): SAVISQKPSRDICQRGTSLTIQCQVDSQVTMMFWYRQQPGQSLTLIATANQGSEATYESGFVIDKFPISRPNLTFSTLTVSNMSPEDSSIYLCSVGDRGAFFGQGTRLTVV.

V is TRBV4-2 and J is TRBJ2-5; 11 nucleotides match TRBD2. The CDR3 is made up of 17 amino acids. J gave up 1 base and V 0 bases, and 4 bases lay outside the gene matches. The germline CDR1 and CDR2 sequences are LGHNA and YNFKEQ. CDR3 in amino acids: CASSQDRTSGRQETQYF. The DNA for the CDR3 is TGTGCCAGCAGCCAAGATAGGACTAGCGGGCGCCAAGAGACCCAGTACTTC.

The V and J genes are TRBV29-1 and TRBJ1-1, with TRBD1 matching over 7 bases. Germline values: CDR1 SQVTM, CDR2 ANQGSEA. J gave up 0 bases and V 4 bases, and 14 bases lay outside the gene matches. This CDR3 spans 17 amino acids. As DNA, the CDR3 is TGCAGCGTTGGGGACAGAACACCCCCAAGCATGAACACTGAAGCTTTCTTT. This gives the protein CSVGDRTPPSMNTEAFF.

This sequence joins TRBV5-1 and TRBJ2-3, with 9 bases matching TRBD2. CDR1 is SGHRS and CDR2 is YFSETQ in the germline V gene. Losses at the gene ends were 5 bases for V and 4 bases for J; bases not matched to a gene: 8. This CDR3 has 15 amino acids. The CDR3 DNA reads as TGCGCCAGCAGTTCTCCTAGCGGGATCGCAGATACGCAGTATTTT. The encoded protein is CASSSPSGIADTQYF.

The rearrangement joins TRBV5-1 to TRBJ1-1; TRBD1 aligns across 8 bases. V lost 0 bases, J lost 0 bases, and 4 bases stayed unmatched. The CDR3 spans 16 residues. CDR1 is SGHRS, CDR2 YFSETQ, per germline. CDR3 in amino acids: CASSLAPTGVNTEAFF. The CDR3 coding sequence is TGCGCCAGCAGCTTGGCCCCGACAGGGGTGAACACTGAAGCTTTCTTT.

Only a few counts were recorded for this clone. V and J are TRBV27 and TRBJ2-7, with 12 bases that match TRBD2. V was pared by 5 bases and J by 2 bases, with 7 bases of the junction left unmatched. This CDR3 comprises 16 residues. Germline CDR1 is MNHEY and CDR2 is SMNVEV (reference sequence). The CDR3 bases are TGTGCCAGCAGTCACCCCCTAGCGGGGGGGACCTACGAGCAGTACTTC. Residues: CASSHPLAGGTYEQYF.

CDR3 bases: TGTGCCAGCAGTTTTGGGGGCTTAAACACTGAAGCTTTCTTT. Its translation is CASSFGGLNTEAFF. This sequence joins TRBV28 and TRBJ1-1; tentatively, D is TRBD1 (6 bases). Trimming took off 3 bases at V and 2 bases at J, with 10 bases between the two ends. This CDR3 has 14 amino acids. Germline values: CDR1 MDHEN, CDR2 SYDVKM.

The chain combines TRBV14 with TRBJ1-6; perhaps TRBD1 as D (5 bases). This CDR3 comprises 16 residues. V dropped 3 bases and J dropped 2 bases, with 11 bases sitting between them. Per germline, CDR1 SGHDN and CDR2 FVKESK. CDR3 residues: CASSQRQGAYNSPLHF. CDR3 in DNA: TGTGCCAGCAGCCAGAGGCAGGGCGCCTATAATTCACCCCTCCACTTT.